These 10 T cell receptor beta chains originate from one sample sequenced in a study of blood T cell repertoires in COVID-19. Assay used: immunoSEQ multiplex PCR; TCRdb lists only in-frame clones, some missing. The sample has fewer than 250,000 clones, approximately 86% seen once. Sequenced material: peripheral blood. These receptors came from a human donor in a cohort sampled during active COVID-19.

The table lists this clone with a count of one. The gene calls are TRBV19 and TRBJ1-2, with 9 bases matching TRBD1. The J segment lost 3 bases and the V segment lost 6 bases, leaving 2 bases of the junction unmatched. The CDR3 runs to 13 residues. CDR1 is LNHDA and CDR2 is SQIVND in the germline V gene (reference sequence). For the CDR3, the DNA is TGTGCCAGTAGGAGGACAGGGGACTATGGCTACACCTTC. This sequence encodes CASRRTGDYGYTF. Filled out from reference TRBV19 and TRBJ1-2, the complete variable domain reads DGGITQSPKYLFRKEGQNVTLSCEQNLNHDAMYWYRQDPGQGLRLIYYSQIVNDFQKGDIAEGYSVSREKKESFPLTVTSAQKNPTAFYLCASRRTGDYGYTFGSGTRLTVV.

The DNA for the CDR3 is TGTGCCAGCAGTTACTCGTCGGGGGAATCTGGAAACACCATATATTTT. It encodes CASSYSSGESGNTIYF. The chain is built from TRBV6-6 and TRBJ1-3; TRBD1 is a possible D gene (5 bases). The CDR3 length is 16 residues. Germline V gene data show CDR1 as MNHNY and CDR2 as SVGAGI (reference sequence). V shed 0 bases and J shed 1 base, with 10 bases lying between them.

The rearrangement uses TRBV15 and TRBJ2-6; D possibly corresponds to TRBD2 (5 bases). The CDR3 extends over 17 amino acids. V was pared by 0 bases and J by 2 bases, with 11 bases between. Germline loops: CDR1 LNHNV, CDR2 YYDKDF (reference sequence). The CDR3 region has the DNA TGTGCCACCAGCAGAGATCTAGGAGGAGCTGGGGCCAACGTCCTGACTTTC. As protein: CATSRDLGGAGANVLTF. Drawing the rest from reference TRBV15 and TRBJ2-6, the complete variable domain is DAMVIQNPRYQVTQFGKPVTLSCSQTLNHNVMYWYQQKSSQAPKLLFHYYDKDFNNEADTPDNFQSRRPNTSFCFLDIRSPGLGDTAMYLCATSRDLGGAGANVLTFGAGSRLTVL.

The chain carries TRBV28 and TRBJ2-7, with D perhaps matching TRBD2 (5 bases). Germline-derived CDR1 and CDR2 are MDHEN and SYDVKM. Trimming took off 4 bases at V and 5 bases at J, with 15 bases between the two ends. This CDR3 has 14 amino acids. CDR3 protein: CASSSGYPRNEQYF. The DNA of the CDR3 is TGTGCCAGCAGTTCGGGGTACCCTCGGAACGAGCAGTACTTC.

This clone was observed a handful of times. The rearrangement uses TRBV5-8 and TRBJ1-2, with 7 bases identical to TRBD1. This CDR3 contains 15 residues. The germline V gene encodes CDR1 SGHTS and CDR2 YDEGEE. Trimming cost V 4 bases and J 0 bases; bases outside gene matches: 6. The CDR3 region has the DNA TGTGCCAGCAGCCTAAACAGGGGAGCTAACTATGGCTACACCTTC. It yields the protein CASSLNRGANYGYTF.

The genes are TRBV6-1 and TRBJ1-2; D gene unclear. Germline CDR1 is MNHNS and CDR2 is SASEGT. The CDR3 extends over 15 amino acids. V was shortened by 3 bases and J by 1 base, with 12 bases between the two germline ends. The CDR3 nucleotides are TGTGCCAGCAGTGATGGACGGACTATTAACTATGGCTACACCTTC. Translating gives CASSDGRTINYGYTF.

The V gene is TRBV9, the J gene TRBJ2-1, with TRBD1 matching over 7 bases. The V and J ends lost 0 bases and 4 bases, in that order; junction bases with no gene match: 4. The CDR3 consists of 15 residues. The germline V gene has CDR1 SGDLS and CDR2 YYNGEE. CDR3 sequence (DNA): TGTGCCAGCAGCGTAGATGGGACAGCATACAATGAGCAGTTCTTC. Encoded protein: CASSVDGTAYNEQFF. Combining the CDR3 with reference TRBV9 and TRBJ2-1 gives the whole variable domain DSGVTQTPKHLITATGQRVTLRCSPRSGDLSVYWYQQSLDQGLQFLIQYYNGEERAKGNILERFSAQQFPDLHSELNLSSLELGDSALYFCASSVDGTAYNEQFFGPGTRLTVL.

This clone was detected once. The CDR3 loop reads CASSGTGSRANTGELFF. The CDR3 region has the DNA TGTGCCAGTAGCGGTACAGGGTCGAGGGCGAACACCGGGGAGCTGTTTTTT. This sequence joins TRBV19 and TRBJ2-2, with D maybe TRBD1 (6 bases). The germline V gene encodes CDR1 LNHDA and CDR2 SQIVND (reference sequence). This CDR3 region has 17 residues. V lost 6 bases and J lost 0, with 17 bases in between.

The chain couples TRBV6-5 to TRBJ2-7; 8 nucleotides match TRBD1. Germline V CDR1 and CDR2: MNHEY, SVGAGI. V lost 6 bases to trimming and J lost 6 bases; unmatched junction nucleotides: 7. The CDR3 loop spans 13 amino acids. CDR3 sequence reads: CASRGQAGGEQYF. The CDR3 DNA follows: TGTGCCAGCAGGGGACAGGCCGGCGGCGAGCAGTACTTC.

The chain recombines TRBV7-9 with TRBJ1-5; 7 nucleotides agree with TRBD1. V shed 4 bases, J shed 3 bases, and the junction held 6 bases outside the gene matches. This CDR3 has 15 amino acids. Germline-derived CDR1 and CDR2 are SEHNR and FQNEAQ (reference sequence). The CDR3 loop reads CASSSNRGPNQPQHF. CDR3 sequence (DNA): TGTGCCAGCAGCTCAAACAGGGGCCCCAATCAGCCCCAGCATTTT.